In its sample, the clone carrying this TCR beta chain was seen a few times. Its antigen is undetermined. Germline V gene sequence: CDR1 SEHNR, CDR2 FQNEAQ (reference sequence). This CDR3 is built from 15 residues. V was shortened by 3 bases and J by 1 base, with 12 bases between the two germline ends. Sequencing of the DNA from cultured CD4+ T cells was carried out with the Oncomine TCR Beta short-read assay. Researchers extracted genomic DNA from CD4+ T cells that had been cultured. TCRdb passed the PCR reads through MiXCR, listing each CDR3 protein once. The table has 8,500 to 9,500 distinct CDR3 sequences, approximately 40% seen once; the top ten hold 20% to 30%. Specified treatment: roughly nine-day PBMC culture with coronavirus spike peptide pools or control peptides (ViraFEST assay). Ahead of the COVID-19 pandemic (2011-2018), the CD4+ T cells of the unexposed donor were collected. These data originate in a study of vaccination and CD4 T cells after COVID-19.

The sample taken for sequencing was CD4+ T cells from blood, cultured in vitro. The clonotype comes from a human donor in good health. This chain uses TRBV7-9 with TRBJ2-5; weak D call: TRBD1 (5 bases). CDR3 region: CASSFPSTVQETQYF. The CDR3 DNA is TGTGCCAGCAGCTTCCCGTCGACAGTCCAAGAGACCCAGTACTTC.